These T cell receptor beta chains were read from a single sample in a study of OX40 agonist ivuxolimab in advanced cancers. TCRdb's copy holds only in-frame clones and misses some; the assay was immunoSEQ multiplex PCR. The sample has about 77,000 clones, around nine tenths seen once. The sample was CD4+ or CD8+ T cells sorted from blood, taken in a trial of the OX40 agonist ivuxolimab. The receptors shown here come from an adult with an advanced solid tumor such as melanoma, head and neck, liver or kidney cancer. Each CDR3 is given with its conserved first and last residue. A D gene is named only where the DNA matches it firmly. The size of a clone is reported for some rows only, either as once, few or many, or as a class for expanded clones.

V	J	size	D	CDR3	DNA
TRBV15	TRBJ1-1	NA	NA	CATSRGGGTPREAFF	TGTGCCACCAGCAGAGGGGGCGGTACCCCTCGAGAAGCTTTCTTT
TRBV4-3	TRBJ2-3	NA	NA	CASSQDLAGESTDTQYF	TGCGCCAGCAGCCAAGATCTTGCAGGGGAGAGCACAGATACGCAGTATTTT
TRBV6-5	TRBJ2-1	NA	TRBD2	CASSYTLAGYNEQFF	TGTGCCAGCAGTTACACGTTAGCGGGGTACAATGAGCAGTTCTTC
TRBV7-9	TRBJ2-2	NA	TRBD2	CASSLTSPPSGELFF	TGTGCCAGCAGCTTGACTAGCCCCCCGTCCGGGGAGCTGTTTTTT
TRBV28	TRBJ1-5	NA	NA	CASSLRGGGNQPQHF	TGTGCCAGCAGTTTACGGGGAGGGGGGAATCAGCCCCAGCATTTT
TRBV7-3	TRBJ2-3	NA	TRBD1	CASSLWGQGTDTQYF	TGTGCCAGCAGCTTATGGGGACAGGGTACAGATACGCAGTATTTT
TRBV5-1	TRBJ2-5	NA	TRBD1	CATGGTGGTQYF	TGCGCCACCGGAGGGACAGGGGGGACCCAGTACTTC
TRBV13	TRBJ2-3	NA	NA	CASSLGLSGLSTDTQYF	TGTGCCAGCAGCTTAGGCCTAAGCGGGCTAAGCACAGATACGCAGTATTTT
TRBV10-3	TRBJ1-5	few	NA	CAISESGGALNQPQHF	TGTGCCATCAGTGAGTCGGGAGGGGCCCTCAATCAGCCCCAGCATTTT
TRBV7-8	TRBJ1-2	NA	NA	CASSPPGVPRYGYTF	TGTGCCAGCAGCCCTCCGGGAGTCCCCCGCTATGGCTACACCTTC
TRBV28	TRBJ2-3	NA	NA	CASRVDTDTQYF	TGTGCCAGCCGGGTGGACACAGATACGCAGTATTTT
TRBV14	TRBJ2-7	NA	NA	CASSQRVGGLDEQYF	TGTGCCAGCAGCCAAAGGGTGGGGGGCCTGGACGAGCAGTACTTC
TRBV10-2	TRBJ2-1	NA	TRBD2	CASSDLAGGGTWHNEQFF	TGCGCCAGCAGTGACCTAGCGGGAGGGGGGACATGGCACAATGAGCAGTTCTTC
TRBV4-1	TRBJ2-3	once	TRBD2	CASSRTSGRATDTQYF	TGCGCCAGCAGCCGGACTAGCGGGAGGGCCACAGATACGCAGTATTTT
TRBV5-6	TRBJ2-1	NA	TRBD1	CASSWGQYNEQFF	TGTGCCAGCAGCTGGGGACAGTACAATGAGCAGTTCTTC
TRBV30	TRBJ1-5	NA	NA	CAWSRANFNQPQHF	TGTGCCTGGTCCCGGGCCAATTTTAATCAGCCCCAGCATTTT
TRBV27	TRBJ2-7	once	NA	CASSNQTRPYEQYF	TGTGCCAGCAGTAACCAGACTCGACCCTACGAGCAGTACTTC
TRBV5-1	TRBJ2-1	NA	NA	CASSPPGGNEQFF	TGCGCCAGCAGCCCACCCGGGGGAAATGAGCAGTTCTTC
TRBV27	TRBJ2-1	NA	TRBD2	CASSSLAGLYNEQFF	TGTGCCAGCAGCTCACTAGCGGGACTCTACAATGAGCAGTTCTTC
TRBV28	TRBJ2-3	NA	TRBD2	CASSLSGSESTDTQYF	TGTGCCAGCAGTTTAAGCGGGAGTGAGAGCACAGATACGCAGTATTTT
TRBV27	TRBJ1-2	few	TRBD1	CASSPTGERGYTF	TGTGCCAGCAGTCCCACAGGGGAACGTGGCTACACCTTC
TRBV11-3	TRBJ2-3	NA	TRBD2	CASSLDGTRRPTDTQYF	TGTGCCAGCAGCTTAGATGGGACTAGGCGTCCCACAGATACGCAGTATTTT
TRBV2	TRBJ2-1	NA	TRBD2	CASSPGLAEYNEQFF	TGTGCCAGCAGTCCCGGACTAGCGGAATACAATGAGCAGTTCTTC
TRBV7-8	TRBJ1-2	NA	NA	CASSLPLTGTGGYTF	TGTGCCAGCAGTCTACCGCTCACCGGGACTGGTGGCTACACCTTC
TRBV18	TRBJ2-7	NA	TRBD1	CASSSGQGVSYEQYF	TGTGCCAGCTCATCGGGACAGGGGGTTTCCTACGAGCAGTACTTC
TRBV19	TRBJ1-2	NA	NA	CASSPSRGAGYGYTF	TGTGCCAGTAGCCCCTCGAGGGGGGCCGGCTATGGCTACACCTTC
TRBV5-1	TRBJ2-7	NA	NA	CASSPWTAREQYF	TGCGCCAGCAGCCCGTGGACCGCTAGGGAGCAGTACTTC
TRBV18	TRBJ1-5	NA	TRBD1	CASSPTTGVQQPQHF	TGTGCCAGCTCACCAACGACAGGGGTACAACAGCCCCAGCATTTT
TRBV10-3	TRBJ1-1	NA	NA	CAISQIGRNTEAFF	TGTGCCATCAGTCAGATTGGGAGGAACACTGAAGCTTTCTTT
TRBV5-1	TRBJ2-2	NA	TRBD2	CASSPASGLGTGELFF	TGCGCCAGCAGCCCGGCTAGCGGGTTGGGCACCGGGGAGCTGTTTTTT
TRBV6-6	TRBJ1-6	NA	TRBD1	CATISRQGNNSPLHF	TGTGCCACCATTTCCAGACAGGGGAATAATTCACCCCTCCACTTT
TRBV5-1	TRBJ2-3	once	TRBD2	CASSQGLAGLPPTDTQYF	TGCGCCAGCAGCCAAGGACTAGCGGGTCTCCCCCCCACAGATACGCAGTATTTT
TRBV28	TRBJ1-2	NA	NA	CASSSERYGYTF	TGTGCCAGCAGTTCCGAGAGATATGGCTACACCTTC
TRBV5-5	TRBJ2-5	NA	NA	CASSFGGETQYF	TGTGCCAGCAGCTTCGGGGGAGAGACCCAGTACTTC
TRBV19	TRBJ2-1	NA	NA	CASSIVNSLAYNEQFF	TGTGCCAGTAGTATAGTTAACTCCCTCGCCTACAATGAGCAGTTCTTC
TRBV4-3	TRBJ2-7	NA	TRBD1	CASSQASQGARAEQYF	TGCGCCAGCAGCCAAGCCTCACAGGGGGCGCGGGCCGAGCAGTACTTC
TRBV7-3	TRBJ1-1	once	NA	CASSPLGNTEAFF	TGTGCCAGCAGCCCCCTGGGGAACACTGAAGCTTTCTTT
TRBV5-6	TRBJ2-5	NA	TRBD1	CASRTGQGSGETQYF	TGTGCCAGCAGAACGGGACAGGGCTCGGGAGAGACCCAGTACTTC
TRBV5-1	TRBJ2-5	NA	TRBD1	CASSRGTGQETQYF	TGCGCCAGCAGCCGAGGGACAGGACAAGAGACCCAGTACTTC
TRBV19	TRBJ2-7	NA	TRBD2	CASSQLAEIYEQYF	TGTGCCAGTAGCCAACTAGCGGAGATATACGAGCAGTACTTC
TRBV5-1	TRBJ2-2	NA	NA	CASSSTRTGELFF	TGCGCCAGCAGCTCTACCCGGACCGGGGAGCTGTTTTTT
TRBV5-1	TRBJ2-2	NA	TRBD2	CASSSSGRAFGELFF	TGCGCCAGCAGCTCTAGCGGGAGGGCCTTCGGGGAGCTGTTTTTT
TRBV28	TRBJ1-2	NA	NA	CASSIGTDYGYTF	TGTGCCAGCAGTATCGGGACGGACTATGGCTACACCTTC
TRBV19	TRBJ1-3	NA	NA	CASTAVLSGNTIYF	TGTGCCAGTACAGCAGTCCTCTCTGGAAACACCATATATTTT
TRBV7-2	TRBJ2-5	few	NA	CASSLAGTPSETQYF	TGTGCCAGCAGCTTAGCCGGGACGCCGTCCGAGACCCAGTACTTC
TRBV11-2	TRBJ1-2	NA	NA	CASSLDRTSMPTF	TGTGCCAGCAGCTTAGACAGGACCTCCATGCCCACCTTC
TRBV2	TRBJ2-7	NA	NA	CATHWGPGGGYEQYF	TGTGCCACTCACTGGGGGCCGGGAGGAGGCTACGAGCAGTACTTC
TRBV4-2	TRBJ2-3	NA	NA	CASSQEGSSLDTQYF	TGTGCCAGCAGCCAAGAGGGCAGTTCCCTTGATACGCAGTATTTT
TRBV29-1	TRBJ1-1	few	TRBD1	CSVRQGLNTEAFF	TGCAGCGTTAGACAGGGTTTGAACACTGAAGCTTTCTTT
TRBV4-1	TRBJ1-1	NA	NA	CASSLTPTVNTEAFF	TGCGCCAGCAGCTTGACACCGACAGTGAACACTGAAGCTTTCTTT
TRBV18	TRBJ1-4	NA	NA	CASYGGSEKLFF	TGTGCCAGCTATGGGGGCAGTGAAAAACTGTTTTTT
TRBV10-3	TRBJ2-2	NA	NA	CAIRGTTNTGELFF	TGTGCCATCAGGGGGACAACGAACACCGGGGAGCTGTTTTTT
TRBV6-1	TRBJ2-5	NA	NA	CASSENTAQETQYF	TGTGCCAGCAGTGAAAATACAGCCCAAGAGACCCAGTACTTC
TRBV5-1	TRBJ1-1	once	NA	CASSLVIQGGTEAFF	TGCGCCAGCAGCTTGGTTATACAGGGAGGGACTGAAGCTTTCTTT
TRBV7-2	TRBJ1-1	NA	NA	CASSVRGGTEAFF	TGTGCCAGCAGCGTGCGTGGGGGCACTGAAGCTTTCTTT